This T cell receptor beta chain comes out of a study of PD-L1 blockade in urothelial cancer. CDR3 size: 15 residues. In germline, CDR1 is SGHDT, CDR2 YYEEEE. The V end was cut by 1 base, the J end by 3 bases, with 13 bases between. Time point reported: peripheral blood 6 weeks after treatment start. Diagnoses among patients were locally advanced or metastatic urothelial carcinoma. TCRdb's copy holds only in-frame clones and misses some; the assay was immunoSEQ multiplex PCR. Among around 48,000 clones listed, about 90% were seen once. The TCR originated in a man in his sixties with urothelial cancer. Sequenced here: PBMCs, sampled around atezolizumab (anti-PD-L1) treatment. This chain uses TRBV5-6 with TRBJ1-1; D perhaps matches TRBD1 (5 bases). CDR3 nucleotides: TGTGCCAGCAGCTTGATCAGCGGGGCGGACACTGAAGCTTTCTTT. Residues: CASSLISGADTEAFF.